This T cell receptor (beta chain) was obtained from a study of blood T cell repertoires in COVID-19. Study background: The analysed material was cDNA or gDNA that came from T cells, B-cell-depleted T cells, or PBMCs.

The CDR3 has 13 residues. The germline V gene has CDR1 SGHTA and CDR2 FQGTGA. V was pared by 7 bases and J by 4 bases, with 13 bases between. In the original workflow: Estimation of nucleated cell counts relied on the amplification of reference gene primers. Repertoires were generated with immunoSEQ multiplex PCR, while TCRdb's copy carries only in-frame clones and drops some. V and J calls and clone size are copied from that table; D and trimming were computed from the DNA. In the table there are about 26,000 clones, approximately 84% of which are singletons. The sequence was obtained from a man in his forties or fifties with active or convalescent COVID-19. V usage is TRBV7-3 and J usage is TRBJ1-1; D gene uncertain. What was sequenced was peripheral blood. CDR3 protein: CASKLGEGTEAFF. The CDR3 nucleotides are TGTGCCAGCAAACTGGGAGAGGGCACTGAAGCTTTCTTT. Drawing the rest from reference TRBV7-3 and TRBJ1-1, the complete variable domain is GAGVSQTPSNKVTEKGKYVELRCDPISGHTALYWYRQSLGQGPEFLIYFQGTGAADDSGLPNDRFFAVRPEGSVSTLKIQRTERGDSAVYLCASKLGEGTEAFFGQGTRLTVV.